Given below is one T cell receptor beta chain in context. Its antigen is unidentified. CDR1 LNHDA and CDR2 SQIVND come from the germline V gene (reference sequence). CDR3 length: 14 amino acids. The V end lost 0 bases, the J end lost 3 bases, and 9 bases lay between the germline ends. Libraries were prepared by immunoSEQ multiplex PCR; TCRdb keeps only in-frame clonotypes and omits some of them. The sample shows around 21,000 clones, over 75% of them seen only once. This sample stems from a study of PD-L1 blockade in urothelial cancer. Across the whole study: Per blood sample, T cells had a median of about 150,000. General study findings and limits: The study found that durable-benefit patients expanded tumor-associated blood clones more at 3 weeks.

The time point here: peripheral blood 6 weeks after treatment start. Per patient, between 1 and 8 samples were collected at pretreatment and on-treatment time points. This receptor was taken from a man aged 45-60 years with urothelial cancer. This specimen was PBMCs, taken around atezolizumab (anti-PD-L1) treatment. The chain recombines TRBV19 with TRBJ2-7; the D gene is possibly TRBD1 (6 bases). CDR3 protein: CASSIEHRVYEQYF. For the CDR3, the DNA is TGTGCCAGTAGTATAGAACACAGGGTCTACGAGCAGTACTTC.